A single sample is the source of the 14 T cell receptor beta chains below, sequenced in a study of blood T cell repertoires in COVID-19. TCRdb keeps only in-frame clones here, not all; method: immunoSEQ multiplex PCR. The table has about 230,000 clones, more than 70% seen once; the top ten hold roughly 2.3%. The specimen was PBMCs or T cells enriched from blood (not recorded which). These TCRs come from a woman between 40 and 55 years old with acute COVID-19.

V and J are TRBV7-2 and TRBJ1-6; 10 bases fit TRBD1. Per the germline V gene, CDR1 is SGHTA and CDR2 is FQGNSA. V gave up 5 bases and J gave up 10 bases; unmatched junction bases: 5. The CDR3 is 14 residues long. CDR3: CASSRDRGQSPLHF. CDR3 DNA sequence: TGTGCCAGCAGCAGAGACAGGGGGCAGTCACCCCTCCACTTT.

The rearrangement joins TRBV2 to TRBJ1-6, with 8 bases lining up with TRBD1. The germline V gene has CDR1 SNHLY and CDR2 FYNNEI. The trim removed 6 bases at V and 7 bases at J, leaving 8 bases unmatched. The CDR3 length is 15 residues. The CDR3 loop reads CASSSRTGSNSPLHF. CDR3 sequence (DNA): TGTGCCAGCAGCTCACGGACAGGGAGCAATTCACCCCTCCACTTT.

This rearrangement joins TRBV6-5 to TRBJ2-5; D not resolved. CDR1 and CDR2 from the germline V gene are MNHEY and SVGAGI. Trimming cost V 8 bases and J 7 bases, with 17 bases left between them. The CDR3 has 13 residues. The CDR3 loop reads CASWVPAPGTQYF. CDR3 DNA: TGTGCCAGCTGGGTCCCGGCTCCGGGGACCCAGTACTTC.

CDR3 sequence reads: CASSPGRGQNTIYF. The CDR3 nucleotides are TGTGCCAGCAGCCCGGGCAGGGGGCAAAACACCATATATTTT. V gene TRBV7-2 combines with J gene TRBJ1-3, with TRBD1 identical over 8 bases. Unmatched junction bases numbered 6, after V lost 5 bases and J lost 6 bases. The CDR3 has 14 residues. Germline V gene sequence: CDR1 SGHTA, CDR2 FQGNSA.

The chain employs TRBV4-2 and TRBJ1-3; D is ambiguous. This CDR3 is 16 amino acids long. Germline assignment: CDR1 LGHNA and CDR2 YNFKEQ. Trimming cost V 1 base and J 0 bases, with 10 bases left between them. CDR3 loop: CASSQVPRDSGNTIYF. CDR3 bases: TGTGCCAGCAGCCAAGTTCCAAGAGACTCTGGAAACACCATATATTTT.

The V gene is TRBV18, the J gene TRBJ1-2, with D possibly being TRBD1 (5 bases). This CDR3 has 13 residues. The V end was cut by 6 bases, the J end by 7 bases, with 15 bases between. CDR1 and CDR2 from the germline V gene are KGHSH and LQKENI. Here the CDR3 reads CASSPTREGGYTF. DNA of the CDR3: TGTGCCAGCTCCCCAACCAGGGAGGGTGGCTACACCTTC.

The CDR3 loop reads CASSQGRLEAFF. The CDR3 nucleotides read TGTGCCAGCAGCCAAGGGAGACTTGAAGCTTTCTTT. The V and J genes are TRBV11-3 and TRBJ1-1; unclear D gene. The germline CDR1 and CDR2 sequences are SGHNT and YENEEA. The CDR3 consists of 12 residues. V was shortened by 5 bases and J by 7 bases, with 11 bases between the two germline ends.

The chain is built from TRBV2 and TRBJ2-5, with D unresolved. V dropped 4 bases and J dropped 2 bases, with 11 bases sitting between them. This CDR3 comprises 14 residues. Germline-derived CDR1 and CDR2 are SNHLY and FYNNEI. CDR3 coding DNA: TGTGCCAGCAGTGTCCAGGCCCTGCAAGAGACCCAGTACTTC. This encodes CASSVQALQETQYF.

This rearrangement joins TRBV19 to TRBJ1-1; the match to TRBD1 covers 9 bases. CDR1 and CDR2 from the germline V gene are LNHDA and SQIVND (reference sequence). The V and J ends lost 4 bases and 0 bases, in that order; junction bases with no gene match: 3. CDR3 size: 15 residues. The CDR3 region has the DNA TGTGCCAGTAGTACGCGACAGGGGGTGAACACTGAAGCTTTCTTT. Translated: CASSTRQGVNTEAFF.

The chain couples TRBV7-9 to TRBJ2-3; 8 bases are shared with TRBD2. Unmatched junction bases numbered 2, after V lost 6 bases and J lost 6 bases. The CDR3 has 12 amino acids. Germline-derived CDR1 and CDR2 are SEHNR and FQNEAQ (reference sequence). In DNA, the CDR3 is TGTGCCAGCAGGGTAGCGGGGGATACGCAGTATTTT. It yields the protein CASRVAGDTQYF. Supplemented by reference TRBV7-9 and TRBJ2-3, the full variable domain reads DTGVSQNPRHKITKRGQNVTFRCDPISEHNRLYWYRQTLGQGPEFLTYFQNEAQLEKSRLLSDRFSAERPKGSFSTLEIQRTEQGDSAMYLCASRVAGDTQYFGPGTRLTVL.

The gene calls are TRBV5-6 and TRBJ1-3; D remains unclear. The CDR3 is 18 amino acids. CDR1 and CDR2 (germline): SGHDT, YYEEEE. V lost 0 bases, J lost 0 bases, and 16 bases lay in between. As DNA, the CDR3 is TGTGCCAGCAGCTTGGGGGAGACGAGGAGGGCCTCTGGAAACACCATATATTTT. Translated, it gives CASSLGETRRASGNTIYF.

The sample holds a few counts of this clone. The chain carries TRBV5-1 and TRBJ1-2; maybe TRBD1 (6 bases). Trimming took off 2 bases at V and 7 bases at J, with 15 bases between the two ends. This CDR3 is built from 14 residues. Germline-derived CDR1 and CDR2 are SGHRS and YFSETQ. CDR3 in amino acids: CASSLETGWSGYTF. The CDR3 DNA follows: TGCGCCAGCAGCTTAGAGACAGGTTGGTCTGGCTACACCTTC.

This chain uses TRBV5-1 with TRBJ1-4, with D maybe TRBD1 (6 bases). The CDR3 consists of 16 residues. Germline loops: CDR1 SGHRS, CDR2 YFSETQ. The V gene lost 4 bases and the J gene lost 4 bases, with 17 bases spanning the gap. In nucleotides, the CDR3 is TGCGCCAGCAGCCCCGACCTTAGGGGGAATAATGAAAAACTGTTTTTT. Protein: CASSPDLRGNNEKLFF.

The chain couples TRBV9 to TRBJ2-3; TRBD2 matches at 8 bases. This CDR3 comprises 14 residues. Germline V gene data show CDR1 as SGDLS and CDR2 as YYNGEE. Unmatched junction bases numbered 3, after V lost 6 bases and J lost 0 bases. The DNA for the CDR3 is TGTGCCAGCACTAGCGGGCCGAGCACAGATACGCAGTATTTT. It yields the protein CASTSGPSTDTQYF. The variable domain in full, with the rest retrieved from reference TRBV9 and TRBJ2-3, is DSGVTQTPKHLITATGQRVTLRCSPRSGDLSVYWYQQSLDQGLQFLIQYYNGEERAKGNILERFSAQQFPDLHSELNLSSLELGDSALYFCASTSGPSTDTQYFGPGTRLTVL.